This is a list of T cell receptor beta chains from one sample in a study of human T cells and chemical hapten exposure. MiXCR, run by TCRdb on the RACE reads, gives a single entry per CDR3 protein. Among approximately 96,000 distinct CDR3 sequences listed, roughly a tenth were seen once. The specimen comprised whole blood, sampled in connection with sensitization to the hapten diphenylcyclopropenone (DPC). The receptors come from a woman aged 35 to 49 with alopecia areata. Some clones in this sample may be carry-over from other donors' samples. Each CDR3 is given with its conserved first and last residue. The D gene is left open where the match is weak. The size entry is marked missing in some rows and otherwise reads once, few, many or a size class.

CDR3 DNA | CDR3 protein | V gene | D gene | J gene | clone size
TGTGCCAGCAGCGACGTCCGGGGGGCTGGAGAGACCCAGTACTTC | CASSDVRGAGETQYF | TRBV11-2 | - | TRBJ2-5 | few
TGTGCCAGCAGCGTAGGTGTGTCCGGGACGGCCAATCCTAGGGACACTGAAGCTTTCTTT | CASSVGVSGTANPRDTEAFF | TRBV9 | - | TRBJ1-1 | many
TGTGCCAGCTCACCGCGGCAGGTGAACTCTGGGGCCAACGTCCTGACTTTC | CASSPRQVNSGANVLTF | TRBV18 | - | TRBJ2-6 | -
TGCGCCAGCAGCCCTGGGACGGGACAGCCCCAGCATTTT | CASSPGTGQPQHF | TRBV5-1 | - | TRBJ1-5 | many
TGCAGCGTTGAAGTGGGCTTGGGGGGAGATACGCAGTATTTT | CSVEVGLGGDTQYF | TRBV29-1 | - | TRBJ2-3 | many
TGTGCCAGCAGTGAACGAGACAAACTGTTTTTT | CASSERDKLFF | TRBV2 | - | TRBJ1-4 | many
TGTGCCAGCAGTCCTGGACAGGGAGTCGGAGAGCAGTACTTC | CASSPGQGVGEQYF | TRBV12-3/TRBV12-4 | TRBD1 | TRBJ2-7 | -
TGTGCCAGCAGTCCCCTGAGTGGGTCCTACGAGCAGTACTTC | CASSPLSGSYEQYF | TRBV12-3/TRBV12-4 | - | TRBJ2-7 | many
TGTGCCAGCAGTATGGACAGGGACTCCTACGAGCAGTACTTC | CASSMDRDSYEQYF | TRBV12-3/TRBV12-4 | TRBD1 | TRBJ2-7 | many
TGTGCCAGCAGGCCCGCGGGGAACCAAGAGACCCAGTACTTC | CASRPAGNQETQYF | TRBV6-2/TRBV6-3 | - | TRBJ2-5 | many
TGTGCCAGCAGCTTAATGGCGGGAGGGGTGGAGACCCAGTACTTC | CASSLMAGGVETQYF | TRBV7-2 | TRBD2 | TRBJ2-5 | -
TGTGCCAGCAGCTTAGTAACCTACAATGAGCAGTTCTTC | CASSLVTYNEQFF | TRBV7-2 | - | TRBJ2-1 | many
TGTGCCAGCAGCTGGGCGGGGCAGGGAAACGAGCAGTTCTTC | CASSWAGQGNEQFF | TRBV7-3 | - | TRBJ2-1 | few
TGCAGCGTTGACGGGGGCGGCGGCTACACCTTC | CSVDGGGGYTF | TRBV29-1 | - | TRBJ1-2 | -
TGTGCCAGCTCACGATCCGGGACAGGGGCCGGGGAGACCCAGTACTTC | CASSRSGTGAGETQYF | TRBV18 | TRBD1 | TRBJ2-5 | many
TGTGCCAGCAGTTTACAGGGGGTAGCGGACACCGGGGAGCTGTTTTTT | CASSLQGVADTGELFF | TRBV12-3/TRBV12-4 | - | TRBJ2-2 | -
TGCAGCGTCCTGGGGGGACAAGAGACCCAGTACTTC | CSVLGGQETQYF | TRBV29-1 | - | TRBJ2-5 | -
TGTGCCAGCAGCAAACCCGGGTTAGCGGGAGTCCACACCACAGATACGCAGTATTTT | CASSKPGLAGVHTTDTQYF | TRBV21-1 | - | TRBJ2-3 | many
TGTGCCAGTAGTATAAGGCGGTTCACAGATACGCAGTATTTT | CASSIRRFTDTQYF | TRBV19 | - | TRBJ2-3 | few
TGCAGTGCTAAGGGCTCCAACTATGGCTACACCTTC | CSAKGSNYGYTF | TRBV20-1 | - | TRBJ1-2 | few
TGCAGCGTAAGGAGCGGACTAGCGGTCGCATACAATGAGCAGTTCTTC | CSVRSGLAVAYNEQFF | TRBV29-1 | TRBD2 | TRBJ2-1 | many
TGTGCCAGCAGGAATATTAACTATGGCTACACCTTC | CASRNINYGYTF | TRBV28 | - | TRBJ1-2 | few